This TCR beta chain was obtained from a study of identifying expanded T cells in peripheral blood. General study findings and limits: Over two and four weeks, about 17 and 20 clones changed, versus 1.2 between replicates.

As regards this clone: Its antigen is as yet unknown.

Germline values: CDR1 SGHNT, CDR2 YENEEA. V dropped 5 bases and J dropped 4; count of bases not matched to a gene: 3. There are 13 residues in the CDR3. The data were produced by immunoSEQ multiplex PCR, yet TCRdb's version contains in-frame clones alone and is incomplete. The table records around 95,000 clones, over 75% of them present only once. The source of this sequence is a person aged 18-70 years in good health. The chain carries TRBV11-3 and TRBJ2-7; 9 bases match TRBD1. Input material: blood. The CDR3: CASSPGQGYEQYF. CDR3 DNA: TGTGCCAGCAGCCCAGGACAGGGGTACGAGCAGTACTTC.